The T cell receptor (beta chain) under discussion was sequenced for a study of tumor-infiltrating lymphocytes in primary liver carcinoma. Study-wide results and caveats: Only around 7-25% of top clones occurred in all five tumor regions.

TCR beta cDNA came from about 450 ng total RNA, primed with a constant-region primer. Modified slightly, ARM-PCR produced TCR beta libraries over three nested multiplex PCR rounds. TCRdb analysed the multiplex PCR reads with MiXCR anew, one entry per CDR3 protein. The table has under 200,000 distinct CDR3 sequences, around four fifths seen once. A word on this clonotype: Its antigen remains unknown.

Co-extraction of both nucleic acids (RNA and DNA) used roughly 20-34 mg of unsorted bulk tissue. Sequencing was carried out using tumor tissue from primary liver carcinoma. This receptor was taken from a man in his forties with primary liver carcinoma and hepatitis B virus infection.

Here the CDR3 reads CASSPGTGYGTTATQYF. In DNA form, the CDR3 reads TGTGCCAGCAGCCCCGGGACAGGTTATGGGACGACTGCTACGCAGTATTTT. The chain carries TRBV11-3 and TRBJ2-3; TRBD1 agrees at 8 bases. V dropped 5 bases and J dropped 8; count of bases not matched to a gene: 18. CDR1 SGHNT and CDR2 YENEEA come from the germline V gene. This CDR3 comprises 17 residues.